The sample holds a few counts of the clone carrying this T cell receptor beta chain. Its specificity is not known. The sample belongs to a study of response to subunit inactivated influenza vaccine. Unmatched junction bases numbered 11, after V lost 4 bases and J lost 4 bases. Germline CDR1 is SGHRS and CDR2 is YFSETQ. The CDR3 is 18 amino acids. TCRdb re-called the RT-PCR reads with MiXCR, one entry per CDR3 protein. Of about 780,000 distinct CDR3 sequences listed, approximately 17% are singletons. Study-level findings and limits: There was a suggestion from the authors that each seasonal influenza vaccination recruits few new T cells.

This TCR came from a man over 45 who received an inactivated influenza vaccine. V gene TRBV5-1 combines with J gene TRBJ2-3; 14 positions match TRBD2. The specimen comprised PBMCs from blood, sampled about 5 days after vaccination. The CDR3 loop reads CASSAYGWTSGRSDTQYF. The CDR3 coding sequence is TGCGCCAGCAGCGCGTACGGATGGACTAGCGGGAGGTCAGATACGCAGTATTTT.